These 23 T cell receptor beta chains were all obtained from the same sample, sequenced in a study of control samples from healthy donors and cancer patients. TCRdb keeps only in-frame clones here, not all; method: immunoSEQ multiplex PCR. The profile shows approximately 100,000 clones, 90% of them singletons. The specimen sequenced was blood. The receptors were gathered from a human donor in good health. The donor label of this sample is uncertain.

This clone has only one observation. The gene calls are TRBV21-1 and TRBJ2-1; the DNA was not used to check the table's D call, TRBD1. TRBV21-1 is labeled a pseudogene. CDR3 length equals 14 residues. CDR3 DNA sequence: TGTGCCAGCGAGGGGACAGGAGTCTACAATGAGCAGTTCTTC. Translation: CASEGTGVYNEQFF.

As for this clone: An end of the junction differs from the germline gene, which may be a read error. This chain uses TRBV4-2 with TRBJ1-5; 8 positions match TRBD1. This CDR3 is 16 amino acids long. Germline CDR1 is LGHNA and CDR2 is YNFKEQ. CDR3 sequence (DNA): TGTGCCAGCAGCCAAAGACGGACAGGGAGCAATCAGTCCCAGCATTTT. Translating gives CASSQRRTGSNQSQHF.

About this clone itself: The sample contains more than one DNA sequence encoding this CDR3. The chain uses TRBV5-1 and TRBJ1-1; no reliable D call. The CDR3 contains 13 residues. CDR1 and CDR2 from the germline V gene are SGHRS and YFSETQ. The ends were cut back, 2 bases at V and 1 base at J, with 6 bases in the middle. CDR3 nucleotide sequence: TGCGCCAGCAGCTTAGGCGGGAACACTGAAGCTTTCTTT. Amino acids: CASSLGGNTEAFF.

This clone was detected only a few times. The V call is TRBV2, the J call TRBJ2-3; 10 nucleotides line up with TRBD2. Germline values: CDR1 SNHLY, CDR2 FYNNEI. The trim removed 6 bases at V and 1 base at J, leaving 10 bases unmatched. The CDR3 runs 17 residues. CDR3 in amino acids: CASSGASGGTGTDTQYF. The CDR3 region has the DNA TGTGCCAGCAGCGGCGCTAGCGGGGGCACCGGCACAGATACGCAGTATTTT. Full variable domain (missing parts from reference TRBV2 and TRBJ2-3): EPEVTQTPSHQVTQMGQEVILRCVPISNHLYFYWYRQILGQKVEFLVSFYNNEISEKSEIFDDQFSVERPDGSNFTLKIRSTKLEDSAMYFCASSGASGGTGTDTQYFGPGTRLTVL.

The gene calls are TRBV19 and TRBJ1-1, with 7 bases that match TRBD1. The CDR3 runs to 13 residues. V shed 1 base and J 8 bases; nucleotides not matched to a gene: 4. Per germline, CDR1 LNHDA and CDR2 SQIVND (reference sequence). The CDR3 loop reads CASSIVQGSEAFF. CDR3 sequence (DNA): TGTGCCAGTAGTATAGTACAGGGGAGCGAAGCTTTCTTT.

The chain employs TRBV28 and TRBJ2-3; D uncertain. Germline V gene lookup returns CDR1 MDHEN and CDR2 SYDVKM. The CDR3 loop spans 11 amino acids. Trimming cost V 1 base and J 8 bases, with 4 bases left between them. CDR3 sequence: CASSLFGTQYF. The CDR3 nucleotides are TGTGCCAGCAGTTTATTTGGTACGCAGTATTTT. The full variable domain, with the rest looked up from reference TRBV28 and TRBJ2-3, is DVKVTQSSRYLVKRTGEKVFLECVQDMDHENMFWYRQDPGLGLRLIYFSYDVKMKEKGDIPEGYSVSREKKERFSLILESASTNQTSMYLCASSLFGTQYFGPGTRLTVL.

V is TRBV18 and J is TRBJ1-6, with 8 bases fitting TRBD1. Germline-derived CDR1 and CDR2 are KGHSH and LQKENI. The length of the CDR3 is 17 residues. V lost 3 bases and J lost 3; bases outside the gene matches: 7. CDR3 nucleotide sequence: TGTGCCAGCTCACCCGGGACAGGCGTTTTCTATAATTCACCCCTCCACTTT. Residues: CASSPGTGVFYNSPLHF.

The chain links TRBV19 to TRBJ1-5; possibly TRBD1 for D (6 bases). The CDR3 is 18 residues long. Trimming took 2 bases from V and 0 from J, leaving 17 bases between them. Germline CDR1 LNHDA, CDR2 SQIVND (reference sequence). CDR3 DNA: TGTGCCAGTAGTATATCCGGACAGCAGTACTATAGCAATCAGCCCCAGCATTTT. It is translated as CASSISGQQYYSNQPQHF.

The rearrangement joins TRBV13 to TRBJ2-2; D is ambiguous. CDR1 is PRHDT and CDR2 is FYEKMQ in the germline V gene (reference sequence). The CDR3 spans 15 residues. V lost 5 bases and J lost 3, with 13 bases in between. This CDR3 reads CASSGKGLDTGELFF. In nucleotides, the CDR3 is TGTGCCAGCAGCGGCAAAGGGTTGGACACCGGGGAGCTGTTTTTT.

The rearrangement links TRBV6-5 to TRBJ1-5; D unresolved. Per germline, CDR1 MNHEY and CDR2 SVGAGI. The CDR3 contains 12 residues. The germline V and J ends were trimmed by 7 bases and 6 bases, with 10 bases remaining between them. In nucleotides, the CDR3 is TGTGCCAGCACAAATCTGGCTCAGCCCCAGCATTTT. This sequence encodes CASTNLAQPQHF.

The genes are TRBV6-4 and TRBJ2-2; a possible D gene is TRBD1 (5 bases). The germline V gene encodes CDR1 MRHNA and CDR2 SNTAGT. Trimming stripped 0 bases from V and 1 base from J, with 6 bases between. There are 15 residues in the CDR3. DNA of the CDR3: TGTGCCAGCAGTGACTCAGGGGAGAACACCGGGGAGCTGTTTTTT. This gives the protein CASSDSGENTGELFF.

This chain links TRBV3-1 (or the pseudogene TRBV3-2) with TRBJ1-1; tentative D call: TRBD1 (6 bases). V was pared by 5 bases and J by 0 bases, with 16 bases between. The CDR3 totals 16 residues. Germline V CDR1 and CDR2: LGHDT, YNNKEL (reference sequence). The CDR3 DNA follows: TGTGCCAGCAGCTCCCGACAGGCCCCGATGAACACTGAAGCTTTCTTT. Its translation: CASSSRQAPMNTEAFF.

The V gene is TRBV5-6, the J gene TRBJ2-7; 7 nucleotides line up with TRBD1. J lost 3 bases, V lost 4 bases, and 13 bases had no gene match. The CDR3 has 16 residues. Germline loops: CDR1 SGHDT, CDR2 YYEEEE. The CDR3 loop reads CASSPNEGASFYEQYF. In DNA, the CDR3 is TGTGCCAGCAGCCCGAACGAGGGGGCTTCATTCTACGAGCAGTACTTC.

The chain has TRBV3-1 (or the pseudogene TRBV3-2) and TRBJ2-3; D not certain. The germline CDR1 and CDR2 sequences are LGHDT and YNNKEL (reference sequence). This CDR3 contains 17 residues. Trimming took off 7 bases at V and 1 base at J, with 21 bases between the two ends. CDR3 region: CASNNLVSGGGTDTQYF. For the CDR3, the DNA is TGTGCCAGCAACAATCTAGTATCCGGCGGAGGCACAGATACGCAGTATTTT.

With respect to this clone: This same CDR3 is encoded by further DNA sequences in the sample. The chain uses TRBV6-5 and TRBJ1-2; D is unclear. CDR1 and CDR2 (germline): MNHEY, SVGAGI. V was shortened by 6 bases and J by 4 bases, with 15 bases between the two germline ends. The CDR3 extends over 14 amino acids. Written as DNA, the CDR3 is TGTGCCAGCAGGGGAGGACGGGTCGCCTATGGCTACACCTTC. This sequence encodes CASRGGRVAYGYTF.

The chain recombines TRBV5-1 with TRBJ2-1, with D tentatively TRBD1 (6 bases). The CDR3 extends over 15 amino acids. V shed 5 bases and J shed 5 bases, with 17 bases lying between them. Germline assignment: CDR1 SGHRS and CDR2 YFSETQ. Here the CDR3 reads CASRHKDRLDNEQFF. In nucleotides, the CDR3 is TGCGCCAGCAGACATAAAGACAGGCTGGACAATGAGCAGTTCTTC.

The V and J genes are TRBV5-1 and TRBJ2-1, with D tentatively TRBD2 (6 bases). This CDR3 is 14 amino acids long. V was pared by 4 bases and J by 7 bases, with 15 bases between. Germline V CDR1 and CDR2: SGHRS, YFSETQ. The CDR3 loop is CASSVWTEGNEQFF. CDR3 sequence (DNA): TGCGCCAGCAGCGTATGGACGGAGGGAAATGAGCAGTTCTTC.

This chain connects TRBV3-1 (or the pseudogene TRBV3-2) to TRBJ2-4, with D possibly matching TRBD2 (7 bases). The V gene's germline CDR1 is LGHDT and CDR2 YNNKEL (reference sequence). The CDR3 has 15 residues. V was pared by 5 bases and J by 5 bases, with 16 bases between. CDR3 residues: CASSFLGGAENIQYF. CDR3 in DNA: TGTGCCAGCAGCTTCTTAGGGGGGGCGGAAAACATTCAGTACTTC.

This clone was observed a handful of times. The V gene is TRBV3-1 (or the pseudogene TRBV3-2), the J gene TRBJ1-6, with D hard to call. Trimming took off 0 bases at V and 1 base at J, with 16 bases between the two ends. The CDR3 extends over 19 amino acids. The V gene's germline CDR1 is LGHDT and CDR2 YNNKEL (reference sequence). CDR3 residues: CASSQESEVVESYNSPLHF. The DNA of the CDR3 is TGTGCCAGCAGCCAAGAATCAGAGGTAGTGGAATCCTATAATTCACCCCTCCACTTT.

The V and J genes are TRBV19 and TRBJ1-2; D unclear. Looked up from germline, CDR1 is LNHDA and CDR2 is SQIVND (reference sequence). The CDR3 consists of 13 residues. Trimming removed 3 bases at V and 8 bases at J, with 13 bases between. This chain's CDR3 is CASSISGLEGYTF. For the CDR3, the DNA is TGTGCCAGTAGTATTTCTGGGCTGGAAGGCTACACCTTC. Together with reference TRBV19 and TRBJ1-2, the CDR3 gives the full variable domain: DGGITQSPKYLFRKEGQNVTLSCEQNLNHDAMYWYRQDPGQGLRLIYYSQIVNDFQKGDIAEGYSVSREKKESFPLTVTSAQKNPTAFYLCASSISGLEGYTFGSGTRLTVV.

The chain uses TRBV24-1 and TRBJ1-5; D ambiguous. The CDR3 totals 16 residues. From germline, CDR1 is KGHDR and CDR2 SFDVKD. Trimming cost V 5 bases and J 3 bases, with 16 bases left between them. DNA for the CDR3: TGTGCCACCAGTGTATTCCCCATTTCCCTCAATCAGCCCCAGCATTTT. Its protein is CATSVFPISLNQPQHF.

The chain couples TRBV7-9 to TRBJ1-1, with D tentatively TRBD1 (5 bases). Trimming left V 3 bases short and J 6 bases short, with 11 bases between. Germline CDR1 SEHNR, CDR2 FQNEAQ (reference sequence). The CDR3 totals 13 residues. DNA for the CDR3: TGTGCCAGCAGCTTTGAGGGGTGGCCTGAAGCTTTCTTT. Amino acid sequence: CASSFEGWPEAFF.

The chain combines TRBV6-5 with TRBJ1-2; 8 bases agree with TRBD1. The CDR3 totals 14 residues. Per the germline V gene, CDR1 is MNHEY and CDR2 is SVGAGI. V lost 6 bases to trimming and J lost 4 bases; unmatched junction nucleotides: 7. CDR3 DNA: TGTGCCAGCAGACTGTACAGGGGGGGCTATGGCTACACCTTC. Its protein is CASRLYRGGYGYTF.